This TCR beta chain comes out of a study of T-cell memory formation after mild COVID-19. The wider study: The TCR clusters were mostly specific to one donor. The study, taken as a whole, reports: Clones which contracted sat mainly in CM and EM if CD4+, and in EMRA if CD8+.

V lost 5 bases to trimming and J lost 7 bases; unmatched junction nucleotides: 8. In germline, CDR1 is DFQATT, CDR2 SNEGSKA (reference sequence). This CDR3 spans 13 amino acids. Concerning this clonotype: The target antigen is unknown.

Barcoded TCR alpha and TCR beta cDNA libraries with UMIs came from 5'RACE using constant-segment primers. MiXCR was run by TCRdb on the 5' RACE reads, yielding one entry per CDR3 protein. The data show roughly 170,000 distinct CDR3 sequences, about 18% seen once. The chain couples TRBV20-1 to TRBJ1-5; TRBD1 agrees at 7 bases. Specimen: PBMCs or a T cell subset sorted from them (not recorded which). The receptor was derived from a man between 18 and 35 years old who had mild COVID-19 (a few samples of this study predate the infection). Cell type and time point are not known. This CDR3 is CSAGIPGGQPQHF. CDR3 DNA sequence: TGCAGTGCTGGGATTCCAGGGGGACAGCCCCAGCATTTT.